The 28 T cell receptor beta chains reported below all come from one sample, sequenced in a study of blood T cell repertoires in COVID-19. Libraries were prepared by immunoSEQ multiplex PCR; TCRdb keeps only in-frame clonotypes and omits some of them. The table lists around 160,000 clones, about 86% of them singletons. Sample: peripheral blood. These receptors were taken from a young man with acute or convalescent COVID-19.

The chain joins TRBV5-1 to TRBJ2-3; tentative D call: TRBD2 (6 bases). The CDR3 is 16 amino acids. Trimming cost V 0 bases and J 2 bases, with 13 bases left between them. Looked up from germline, CDR1 is SGHRS and CDR2 is YFSETQ. This chain's CDR3 is CASSLGRGPLTDTQYF. The CDR3 DNA reads as TGCGCCAGCAGCTTGGGGAGGGGTCCCCTCACAGATACGCAGTATTTT.

The gene calls are TRBV6-5 and TRBJ2-2; D may be TRBD2 (6 bases). Germline-derived CDR1 and CDR2 are MNHEY and SVGAGI. V was pared by 10 bases and J by 5 bases, with 17 bases between. The CDR3 is 14 amino acids. The CDR3 spells CATRGTSFTGELFF. For the CDR3, the DNA is TGTGCCACCCGGGGGACCAGCTTTACCGGGGAGCTGTTTTTT.

The CDR3 here is CASSGFGGGQETQYF. The CDR3 region has the DNA TGTGCCAGCAGCGGGTTTGGGGGGGGCCAAGAGACCCAGTACTTC. The chain has TRBV6-5 and TRBJ2-5, with 7 bases matching TRBD2. The CDR3 has 15 amino acids. Germline V gene data show CDR1 as MNHEY and CDR2 as SVGAGI. Trimming at V came to 6 bases and at J to 1 base, leaving 8 bases not matched to a gene.

The rearrangement links TRBV4-1 to TRBJ1-5; TRBD1 agrees at 9 bases. Germline V gene data show CDR1 as MGHRA and CDR2 as YSYEKL. After removal of 2 bases from V and 5 bases from J, the junction contained 4 bases not matched to a gene. The length of the CDR3 is 15 residues. CDR3 bases: TGCGCCAGCAGCCAAATGGGACAGGGTCATCAGCCCCAGCATTTT. Translated, it gives CASSQMGQGHQPQHF.

V and J are TRBV12-3 or TRBV12-4 and TRBJ2-7, with D unclear. V shed 3 bases and J shed 2 bases, with 8 bases lying between them. This CDR3 has 13 residues. For the CDR3, the DNA is TGTGCCAGCAGTTTTAGAGCTACCTACGAGCAGTACTTC. This sequence encodes CASSFRATYEQYF.

The rearrangement uses TRBV3-1 (or the pseudogene TRBV3-2) and TRBJ1-2, with TRBD1 matching 8 bases. In germline, CDR1 is LGHDT, CDR2 YNNKEL (reference sequence). CDR3 size: 13 residues. After removal of 5 bases from V and 4 bases from J, the junction contained 3 bases not matched to a gene. The CDR3 DNA is TGTGCCAGCAGCAGGACAGGGCCCTATGGCTACACCTTC. It is translated as CASSRTGPYGYTF.

The chain uses TRBV5-1 and TRBJ1-6; 12 nucleotides line up with TRBD1. V lost 4 bases and J lost 6; bases outside the gene matches: 5. Looked up from germline, CDR1 is SGHRS and CDR2 is YFSETQ. The CDR3 totals 16 residues. CDR3 region: CASSPGQGASNSPLHF. CDR3 bases: TGCGCCAGCAGCCCGGGACAGGGGGCTAGTAATTCACCCCTCCACTTT.

CDR3 nucleotides: TGTGCCAGCAGCTTCCTCCAGGGGGCGTCTAACTATGGCTACACCTTC. Translating it yields CASSFLQGASNYGYTF. This chain uses TRBV7-9 with TRBJ1-2; 8 positions agree with TRBD1. The CDR3 is 16 amino acids. Losses at the gene ends were 3 bases for V and 0 bases for J; bases not matched to a gene: 6. Germline V gene sequence: CDR1 SEHNR, CDR2 FQNEAQ (reference sequence).

This clone was seen a few times. The rearrangement uses TRBV29-1 and TRBJ1-2; 7 nucleotides agree with TRBD1. With V trimmed by 6 bases and J by 2 bases, 9 bases remained unmatched. CDR3 size: 14 residues. Per the germline V gene, CDR1 is SQVTM and CDR2 is ANQGSEA. The DNA for the CDR3 is TGCAGCGTCCGAGGGACAGAAAAAAACTATGGCTACACCTTC. Translating gives CSVRGTEKNYGYTF.

The chain has TRBV15 and TRBJ2-1; 7 nucleotides agree with TRBD1. Germline CDR1 and CDR2: LNHNV and YYDKDF (reference sequence). After removal of 0 bases from V and 0 bases from J, the junction contained 14 bases not matched to a gene. This CDR3 region has 20 residues. The CDR3 region has the DNA TGTGCCACCAGCAGAGATCTAGGGGACAGCTGGTTAAGCTCCTACAATGAGCAGTTCTTC. It codes for CATSRDLGDSWLSSYNEQFF.

The chain carries TRBV5-1 and TRBJ2-5; the D gene is possibly TRBD2 (6 bases). V was shortened by 0 bases and J by 1 base, with 13 bases between the two germline ends. Germline-derived CDR1 and CDR2 are SGHRS and YFSETQ. The CDR3 length is 16 residues. The CDR3 nucleotides are TGCGCCAGCAGCTTGGCGGCGGGGCCTAGCCAAGAGACCCAGTACTTC. Encoded protein: CASSLAAGPSQETQYF.

The chain uses TRBV27 and TRBJ1-1, with D possibly being TRBD1 (5 bases). The germline V gene has CDR1 MNHEY and CDR2 SMNVEV (reference sequence). The V and J ends lost 6 bases and 0 bases respectively, with 20 bases between them. The CDR3 contains 17 residues. The CDR3 sequence is CASSPGQGREMNTEAFF. The CDR3, as DNA: TGTGCCAGCAGCCCCGGGCAGGGCAGGGAAATGAACACTGAAGCTTTCTTT.

The chain links TRBV19 to TRBJ1-6; 7 positions agree with TRBD1. This CDR3 contains 14 residues. Germline V gene sequence: CDR1 LNHDA, CDR2 SQIVND (reference sequence). V lost 5 bases, J lost 6 bases, and 4 bases stayed unmatched. The CDR3 loop reads CASSSGQTNSPLHF. CDR3 DNA: TGTGCCAGTAGTTCGGGACAGACTAATTCACCCCTCCACTTT.

The J gene is TRBJ1-3, the V gene TRBV5-1; D is unresolved. The CDR3 runs 13 residues. Deletions cut 1 base from V and 1 base from J, with 3 bases between. The germline V gene has CDR1 SGHRS and CDR2 YFSETQ. For the CDR3, the DNA is TGCGCCAGCAGCTTGCTTTCTGGAAACACCATATATTTT. Its protein is CASSLLSGNTIYF. The whole variable domain, remainder taken from reference TRBV5-1 and TRBJ1-3, is KAGVTQTPRYLIKTRGQQVTLSCSPISGHRSVSWYQQTPGQGLQFLFEYFSETQRNKGNFPGRFSGRQFSNSRSEMNVSTLELGDSALYLCASSLLSGNTIYFGEGSWLTVV.

This clone was observed a single time. This sequence joins TRBV29-1 and TRBJ1-5; 8 nucleotides align to TRBD1. J gave up 0 bases and V 8 bases, and 12 bases lay outside the gene matches. This CDR3 contains 16 residues. Germline CDR1 is SQVTM and CDR2 is ANQGSEA. The CDR3 region is CSPGRTGKNSNQPQHF. DNA for the CDR3: TGCAGCCCAGGGAGGACAGGGAAAAATAGCAATCAGCCCCAGCATTTT.

This clone was counted only a few times. This chain connects TRBV5-1 to TRBJ1-3, with a weak D call TRBD1 (5 bases). The CDR3 totals 14 residues. Germline V CDR1 and CDR2: SGHRS, YFSETQ. V was trimmed by 0 bases and J by 2 bases, leaving 6 bases between them. CDR3 amino acids: CASSLAGAGNTIYF. In DNA form, the CDR3 reads TGCGCCAGCAGCTTGGCGGGGGCTGGAAACACCATATATTTT.

The genes are TRBV30 and TRBJ2-3; a possible D gene is TRBD2 (5 bases). Trimming removed 2 bases at V and 6 bases at J, with 12 bases between. This CDR3 contains 13 residues. Germline V lookup: CDR1 GTSNPN, CDR2 SVGIG (reference sequence). The CDR3 reads CAWSKLGADTQYF. CDR3 nucleotides: TGTGCCTGGAGTAAACTAGGTGCCGATACGCAGTATTTT.

The chain combines TRBV28 with TRBJ1-1; no definite D call. Trimming cost V 3 bases and J 4 bases, with 9 bases left between them. The CDR3 runs 13 residues. Germline CDR1 reads MDHEN; CDR2 reads SYDVKM. The CDR3 DNA reads TGTGCCAGCAGTTTCAGCGGCGGCACTGAAGCTTTCTTT. Protein sequence: CASSFSGGTEAFF.

This chain uses TRBV4-1 with TRBJ1-4; TRBD1 matches 11 bases. This CDR3 is built from 15 residues. V lost 4 bases, J lost 6 bases, and 4 bases stayed unmatched. The germline V gene encodes CDR1 MGHRA and CDR2 YSYEKL. The CDR3 coding sequence is TGCGCCAGCAGCCCCGGGACAGGGGGTTATGAAAAACTGTTTTTT. It yields the protein CASSPGTGGYEKLFF.

This clone was counted a single time. This sequence joins TRBV6-5 and TRBJ2-7; D ambiguous. Trimming removed 0 bases from V and 4 bases from J, with 10 bases in between. Germline V gene lookup returns CDR1 MNHEY and CDR2 SVGAGI. The CDR3 consists of 14 residues. CDR3 amino acids: CASSYSIPSYEQYF. The CDR3, as DNA: TGTGCCAGCAGTTACTCGATCCCGAGTTACGAGCAGTACTTC.

The rearrangement uses TRBV6-8 and TRBJ1-5; 7 nucleotides align to TRBD1. This CDR3 spans 15 amino acids. V dropped 6 bases and J dropped 1; count of bases not matched to a gene: 6. Germline V gene sequence: CDR1 MNHGY, CDR2 SAAAGT. CDR3 bases: TGTGCCAGCAGCCGCACAGGGGAAAGCAATCAGCCCCAGCATTTT. It encodes CASSRTGESNQPQHF.

The chain couples TRBV27 to TRBJ1-2, with a tentative D call TRBD1 (5 bases). Germline lookup yields CDR1 MNHEY and CDR2 SMNVEV (reference sequence). This CDR3 contains 13 residues. V was shortened by 2 bases and J by 2 bases, with 6 bases between the two germline ends. As DNA, the CDR3 is TGTGCCAGCAGTTTAGCAGGGAACTATGGCTACACCTTC. As protein: CASSLAGNYGYTF.

The chain employs TRBV5-6 and TRBJ2-1, with a tentative D call TRBD2 (5 bases). The CDR3 loop spans 15 amino acids. Germline CDR1 is SGHDT and CDR2 is YYEEEE. The ends were cut back, 0 bases at V and 7 bases at J, with 14 bases in the middle. The DNA of the CDR3 is TGTGCCAGCAGCTTGGCGTCAGGACGCGGGAATGAGCAGTTCTTC. Translated: CASSLASGRGNEQFF.

J is TRBJ2-7 and V is TRBV6-5, with TRBD1 as a possible D gene (5 bases). CDR3 size: 12 residues. CDR1 and CDR2 (germline): MNHEY, SVGAGI. V was shortened by 10 bases and J by 3 bases, with 13 bases between the two germline ends. DNA for the CDR3: TGTGCCACCTCAGGGTTCGTCTACGAGCAGTACGTC. Amino acid sequence: CATSGFVYEQYV.

V and J are TRBV11-3 and TRBJ2-2; TRBD2 agrees at 7 bases. There are 17 residues in the CDR3. Germline lookup yields CDR1 SGHNT and CDR2 YENEEA. The J segment lost 0 bases and the V segment lost 8 bases, leaving 12 bases of the junction unmatched. The CDR3: CASLKGEGPTNTGELFF. The DNA of the CDR3 is TGTGCCAGCTTGAAAGGGGAGGGGCCGACGAACACCGGGGAGCTGTTTTTT.

This chain links TRBV7-3 with TRBJ2-3, with D perhaps TRBD2 (6 bases). The germline gives CDR1 SGHTA, CDR2 FQGTGA. The CDR3 length is 15 residues. Trimming stripped 4 bases from V and 6 bases from J, with 17 bases between. DNA of the CDR3: TGTGCCAGCAGCTCCTTGGGCGGGGCGGGGGATACGCAGTATTTT. It yields the protein CASSSLGGAGDTQYF.

This chain joins TRBV10-2 and TRBJ2-3; D might be TRBD1 (5 bases). There are 13 residues in the CDR3. Trimming took off 0 bases at V and 8 bases at J, with 9 bases between the two ends. Germline CDR1 WSHSY, CDR2 SAAADI. The CDR3 reads CASSESVQGTQYF. The CDR3 nucleotides read TGCGCCAGCAGTGAGTCGGTTCAGGGTACGCAGTATTTT.

A few counts support this clone. This chain links TRBV27 with TRBJ1-5; 9 nucleotides line up with TRBD1. Germline CDR1 MNHEY, CDR2 SMNVEV (reference sequence). There are 16 residues in the CDR3. The V gene end was trimmed by 8 bases and the J gene end by 6 bases; junction bases not matched to a gene: 14. CDR3 sequence (DNA): TGTGCCAGCCAGGATTCGGGACAGGGTTTGGTTCAGCCCCAGCATTTT. Protein: CASQDSGQGLVQPQHF.